Sequencing of this T cell receptor beta chain was carried out in a study of response to subunit inactivated influenza vaccine. General study points: That few new T cells are recruited by each seasonal influenza vaccination was the authors' suggestion.

On this clonotype: The antigen is undetermined.

One entry per CDR3 protein, called by TCRdb with MiXCR from the RT-PCR reads. The table shows approximately 500,000 distinct CDR3 sequences, with roughly 25% occurring only once. Germline values: CDR1 DFQATT, CDR2 SNEGSKA (reference sequence). Losses at the gene ends were 3 bases for V and 2 bases for J; bases not matched to a gene: 4. The CDR3 spans 15 residues. The sample was also reused in another study, on T cells expressing NK-cell markers. From that report: The TCR beta cDNA came from 5'RACE template switching with UMIs. Sorted CD3+CD56-NKG2C+, CD3+CD56+NKG2C- and CD3+CD56+NKG2C+ T cells were the source of the TCR beta repertoires. There were four donors in whom these clonotypes also led the CD3+CD56-NKG2C+ fraction. The study left the HCMV specificity of expanded NKG2C+ T cell clones unresolved.

The source material was CD4+ T cells sorted from PBMCs, sampled 11 to 12 days after vaccination. V and J are TRBV20-1 and TRBJ2-6; TRBD1 aligns across 7 bases. The sequence derives from a man aged 45-60 years who received an inactivated influenza vaccine. The CDR3, as DNA: TGCAGTGCTAGGGGGACAGTCACTGGGGCCAACGTCCTGACTTTC. Protein: CSARGTVTGANVLTF.